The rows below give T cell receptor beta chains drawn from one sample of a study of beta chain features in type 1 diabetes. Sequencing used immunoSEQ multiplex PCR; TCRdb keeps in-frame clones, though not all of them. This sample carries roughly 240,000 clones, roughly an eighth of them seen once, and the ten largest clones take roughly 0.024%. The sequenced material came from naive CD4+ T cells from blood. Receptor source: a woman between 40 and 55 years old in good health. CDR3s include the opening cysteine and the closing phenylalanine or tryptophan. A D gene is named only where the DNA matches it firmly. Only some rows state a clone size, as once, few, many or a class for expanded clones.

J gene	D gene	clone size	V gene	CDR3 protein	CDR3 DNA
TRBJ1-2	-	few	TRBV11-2	CASRPLTGRGRIYGYTF	TGTGCCAGCAGACCTTTAACAGGGAGGGGTAGGATCTATGGCTACACCTTC
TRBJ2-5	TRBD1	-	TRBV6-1	CASSNGDRAQETQYF	TGTGCCAGCAGTAATGGGGACAGGGCGCAAGAGACCCAGTACTTC
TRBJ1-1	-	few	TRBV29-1	CSVQPPDSRREAFF	TGCAGCGTTCAACCTCCGGACAGCCGACGTGAAGCTTTCTTT
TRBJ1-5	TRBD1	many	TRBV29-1	CSVVRDRDQPQHF	TGCAGCGTCGTAAGGGACAGGGATCAGCCCCAGCATTTT
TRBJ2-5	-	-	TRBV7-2	CASSFQGQETQYF	TGTGCCAGCAGCTTTCAGGGGCAAGAGACCCAGTACTTC
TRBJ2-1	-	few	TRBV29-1	CSAPPGGLLGSYNEQFF	TGCAGCGCCCCTCCGGGCGGGCTGTTAGGGTCCTACAATGAGCAGTTCTTC
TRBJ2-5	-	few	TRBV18	CASSPTGRLLETQYF	TGTGCCAGCTCACCGACAGGGAGGCTGCTTGAGACCCAGTACTTC
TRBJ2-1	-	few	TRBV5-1	CASSWGSSEHEQFF	TGCGCCAGCAGCTGGGGTTCTAGCGAGCATGAGCAGTTCTTC
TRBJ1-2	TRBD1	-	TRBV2	CASSEVDRGPNYGYTF	TGTGCCAGCAGTGAAGTTGACAGGGGGCCTAACTATGGCTACACCTTC
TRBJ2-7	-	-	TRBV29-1	CSVVLSGGQGVGEQYF	TGCAGCGTTGTACTCAGTGGGGGGCAGGGGGTCGGCGAGCAGTACTTC
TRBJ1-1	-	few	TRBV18	CASSPTVNTEAFF	TGTGCCAGCTCCCCGACAGTGAACACTGAAGCTTTCTTT
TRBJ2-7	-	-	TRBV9	CASSVAGAPTYEQYF	TGTGCCAGCAGCGTAGCAGGGGCCCCCACCTACGAGCAGTACTTC
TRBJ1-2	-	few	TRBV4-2	CASSQTGPANYGYTF	TGTGCCAGCAGCCAAACAGGGCCGGCTAACTATGGCTACACCTTC
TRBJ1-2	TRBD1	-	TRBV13	CASSFSDRVYGYTF	TGTGCCAGCAGCTTTTCCGACAGGGTCTATGGCTACACCTTC
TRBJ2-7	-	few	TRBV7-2	CASSLAVSRRPSEQYF	TGTGCCAGCAGCTTAGCCGTATCCCGGCGGCCCAGCGAGCAGTACTTC
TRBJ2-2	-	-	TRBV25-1	CASSLRRGLEGPGELFF	TGTGCCAGCAGTCTACGGCGTGGGCTGGAGGGACCCGGGGAGCTGTTTTTT
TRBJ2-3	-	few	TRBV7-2	CASSLAGGTDTQYF	TGTGCCAGCAGCTTAGCGGGGGGAACAGATACGCAGTATTTT
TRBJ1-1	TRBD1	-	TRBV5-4	CASSISGQPNTEAFF	TGTGCCAGCAGCATCTCGGGACAGCCGAACACTGAAGCTTTCTTT
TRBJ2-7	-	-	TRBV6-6	CASSPRDGSSYEQYF	TGTGCCAGCAGTCCCCGGGACGGGAGCTCCTACGAGCAGTACTTC
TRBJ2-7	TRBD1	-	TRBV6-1	CASSRQGVYEQYF	TGTGCCAGCAGTCGACAGGGGGTCTACGAGCAGTACTTC
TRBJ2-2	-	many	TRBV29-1	CSVSGNTGELFF	TGCAGCGTTTCAGGAAACACCGGGGAGCTGTTTTTT
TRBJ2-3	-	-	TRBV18	CASSPLGQGVSTDTQYF	TGTGCCAGCTCACCCTTGGGGCAGGGCGTGAGCACAGATACGCAGTATTTT
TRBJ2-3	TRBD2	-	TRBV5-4	CASSGTSGTDTQYF	TGTGCCAGCAGCGGGACTAGCGGTACAGATACGCAGTATTTT
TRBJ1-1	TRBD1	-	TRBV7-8	CASSPRDSNTEAFF	TGTGCCAGCAGCCCCCGGGACAGTAACACTGAAGCTTTCTTT
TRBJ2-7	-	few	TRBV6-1	CASSDGGGRDEQYF	TGTGCCAGCAGTGACGGCGGGGGCCGGGACGAGCAGTACTTC
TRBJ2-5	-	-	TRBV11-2	CASSLVVGRIQETQYF	TGTGCCAGCAGCTTAGTCGTGGGGCGGATCCAAGAGACCCAGTACTTC
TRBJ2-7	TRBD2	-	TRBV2	CASRVGLASYEQYF	TGTGCCAGCCGGGTGGGACTAGCGTCCTACGAGCAGTACTTC
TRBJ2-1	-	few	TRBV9	CATSRDTYNEQFF	TGTGCCACCTCACGGGACACCTACAATGAGCAGTTCTTC
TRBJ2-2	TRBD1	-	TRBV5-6	CASSLPTGLGTGELFF	TGTGCCAGCAGCTTGCCGACAGGGTTAGGCACCGGGGAGCTGTTTTTT
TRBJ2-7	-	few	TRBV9	CASSVAGSYEQYF	TGTGCCAGCAGCGTAGCTGGCAGCTACGAGCAGTACTTC
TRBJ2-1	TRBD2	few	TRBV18	CASSPQGTSYNEQFF	TGTGCCAGCTCACCCCAGGGGACTAGTTACAATGAGCAGTTCTTC
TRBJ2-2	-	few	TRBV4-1	CASSQGPSTNTGELFF	TGCGCCAGCAGCCAAGGCCCGTCGACAAACACCGGGGAGCTGTTTTTT
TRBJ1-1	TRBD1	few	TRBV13	CASSPRPGQGYTEAFF	TGTGCCAGCAGCCCCCGCCCGGGACAGGGGTACACTGAAGCTTTCTTT
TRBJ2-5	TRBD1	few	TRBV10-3	CAIRGKDTGVETQYF	TGTGCCATCAGAGGAAAGGATACAGGGGTGGAGACCCAGTACTTC
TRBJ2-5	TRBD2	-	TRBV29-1	CSVLAGGLETQYF	TGCAGCGTTCTAGCGGGGGGGCTTGAGACCCAGTACTTC
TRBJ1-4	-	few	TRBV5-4	CASSAIGTNEKLFF	TGTGCCAGCAGCGCGATCGGAACTAATGAAAAACTGTTTTTT
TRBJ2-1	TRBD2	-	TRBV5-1	CASSSRSRAGGTEEFF	TGCGCCAGCAGCTCCCGTTCTCGAGCGGGGGGGACCGAGGAGTTCTTC
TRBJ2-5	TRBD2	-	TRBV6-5	CASRTSGGETQYF	TGTGCCAGCCGGACTAGCGGGGGAGAGACCCAGTACTTC
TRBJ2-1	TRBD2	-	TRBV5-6	CASSFFNSGGPRDEQFF	TGTGCCAGCAGCTTTTTCAATTCGGGGGGGCCTAGGGATGAGCAGTTCTTC
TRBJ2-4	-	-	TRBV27	CASSPRGIKNIQYF	TGTGCCAGCAGTCCTAGGGGGATCAAAAACATTCAGTACTTC
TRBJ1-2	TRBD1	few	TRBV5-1	CASSLTGQGYGYTF	TGCGCCAGCAGCTTAACGGGACAGGGCTATGGCTACACCTTC
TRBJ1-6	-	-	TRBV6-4	CASSDRASSNSPLHF	TGTGCCAGCAGTGATCGAGCGTCATCCAATTCACCCCTCCACTTT
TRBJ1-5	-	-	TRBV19	CASRKTGGTQPQHF	TGTGCCAGTAGGAAGACGGGGGGCACTCAGCCCCAGCATTTT
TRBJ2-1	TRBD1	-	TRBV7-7	CASSSQGAGGEQFF	TGTGCCAGCAGCTCACAGGGGGCAGGTGGAGAGCAGTTCTTC
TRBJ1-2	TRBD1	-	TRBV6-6	CASGTGEENGYTF	TGTGCCAGCGGGACAGGGGAAGAAAATGGCTACACCTTC
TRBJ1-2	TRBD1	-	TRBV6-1	CASSLQGAGGYTF	TGTGCCAGCAGTCTACAGGGGGCTGGCGGCTACACCTTC
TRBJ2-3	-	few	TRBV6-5	CASSQSDTQYF	TGTGCCAGCAGTCAATCAGATACGCAGTATTTT
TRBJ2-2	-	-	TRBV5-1	CASSPTVPNTGELFF	TGCGCCAGCAGCCCCACAGTGCCCAACACCGGGGAGCTGTTTTTT
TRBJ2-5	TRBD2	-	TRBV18	CASSPISGGTQETQYF	TGTGCCAGCTCACCAATCAGCGGGGGTACGCAAGAGACCCAGTACTTC
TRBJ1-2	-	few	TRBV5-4	CASSLPVNYGYTF	TGTGCCAGCAGCTTGCCCGTCAACTATGGCTACACCTTC
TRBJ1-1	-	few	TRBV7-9	CASSSSARTGRGTEAFF	TGTGCCAGCAGCTCCTCTGCCAGAACAGGGAGGGGGACTGAAGCTTTCTTT
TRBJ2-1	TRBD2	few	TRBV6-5	CASALWAGEYNEQFF	TGTGCCAGCGCTTTGTGGGCGGGGGAGTACAATGAGCAGTTCTTC
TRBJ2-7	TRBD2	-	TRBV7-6	CASSVTSGGTNYEQYF	TGTGCCAGCAGCGTGACTAGCGGGGGGACCAACTACGAGCAGTACTTC
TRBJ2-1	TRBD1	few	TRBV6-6	CASTRTGIGDEQFF	TGTGCCAGCACAAGGACAGGGATTGGCGATGAGCAGTTCTTC
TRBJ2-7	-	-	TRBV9	CASSANGNEQYF	TGTGCCAGCAGCGCGAACGGGAACGAGCAGTACTTC
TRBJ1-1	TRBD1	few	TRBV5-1	CASIETGGNTEAFF	TGCGCCAGCATCGAGACAGGGGGAAACACTGAAGCTTTCTTT
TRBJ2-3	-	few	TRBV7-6	CASSLKLVYGTQYF	TGTGCCAGCAGCTTAAAATTGGTGTACGGTACGCAGTATTTT
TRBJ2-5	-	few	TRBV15	CATSRAQETQYF	TGTGCCACCAGCAGAGCCCAGGAGACCCAGTACTTC